Below, 6 T cell receptor beta chains from the same sample are listed, as sequenced in a study of CD4 T cells in relation to SARS-CoV-2 and coronaviruses. For these TCRs, the target antigens are not known. Unexposed donor CD4+ T cells date from about 2011-2019, before the COVID-19 pandemic. The cells were cultured for approximately 10 days before CD4+ T cells were isolated. Clones were read by immunoSEQ multiplex PCR, and TCRdb kept only the in-frame ones, dropping some. Here the sample spans 15,000 to 20,000 clones, roughly 80% being singletons. The material sequenced was CD4+ T cells from PBMCs, cultured in vitro. The receptors stem from a human donor in good health.

This clone was observed a single time. J is TRBJ2-4 and V is TRBV28, with D possibly TRBD1 on 5 matching bases. V was shortened by 2 bases and J by 9 bases, with 5 bases between the two germline ends. The CDR3 has 11 residues. Germline CDR1 is MDHEN and CDR2 is SYDVKM. The CDR3 DNA is TGTGCCAGCAGTTTACAGGGCATTCAGTACTTC. This translates into CASSLQGIQYF.

This clone appeared once. In DNA, the CDR3 is TGTGCCAGCAGTTTACAGGGGGCTCGGAACGAGCAGTACTTC. Encoded protein: CASSLQGARNEQYF. The V call is TRBV27, the J call TRBJ2-7, with 8 bases that match TRBD1. The CDR3 is made up of 14 amino acids. The V gene end was trimmed by 2 bases and the J gene end by 5 bases; junction bases not matched to a gene: 5. Germline-derived CDR1 and CDR2 are MNHEY and SMNVEV (reference sequence).

The J gene is TRBJ2-3, the V gene TRBV7-9; the match to TRBD2 covers 8 bases. Germline CDR1 is SEHNR and CDR2 is FQNEAQ (reference sequence). The CDR3 has 16 amino acids. V was clipped by 5 bases and J by 1 base; unmatched bases: 8. The CDR3: CASSRGSGKGTDTQYF. CDR3 in DNA: TGTGCCAGCAGCCGCGGTAGCGGGAAGGGCACAGATACGCAGTATTTT.

The chain couples TRBV27 to TRBJ1-2; D possibly corresponds to TRBD1 (6 bases). The V gene lost 4 bases and the J gene lost 7 bases, with 22 bases spanning the gap. CDR1 and CDR2 (germline): MNHEY, SMNVEV (reference sequence). The CDR3 has 16 residues. This CDR3 reads CASSSRSGGALGGYTF. As DNA, the CDR3 is TGTGCCAGCAGTTCGAGAAGTGGGGGGGCCTTGGGTGGCTACACCTTC.

This sequence joins TRBV29-1 and TRBJ1-1; 7 positions match TRBD1. This CDR3 is 13 amino acids long. Germline V gene lookup returns CDR1 SQVTM and CDR2 ANQGSEA. The ends lost 5 bases at V and 2 bases at J; junction bases unmatched: 5. The CDR3 DNA is TGCAGCGTTAGGACAGGCTTTAACACTGAAGCTTTCTTT. It codes for CSVRTGFNTEAFF.

The chain couples TRBV6-2 or TRBV6-3 to TRBJ2-7, with 10 bases fitting TRBD2. This CDR3 has 16 residues. V trimming: 2 bases; J trimming: 7 bases; junction bases outside the gene matches: 11. Per the germline V gene, CDR1 is MNHEY and CDR2 is SVGEGT. The CDR3 sequence: CASSYPAGGLIGEQYF. The CDR3 nucleotides are TGTGCCAGCAGTTACCCAGCGGGAGGGTTGATCGGAGAGCAGTACTTC.